This entry lists 32 T cell receptor beta chains sequenced from one sample in a study of blood T cell repertoires in COVID-19. The table came from immunoSEQ multiplex PCR; TCRdb's copy has only in-frame clones and leaves some out. This sample carries about 73,000 clones, about 88% of them seen once, and the ten largest clones take approximately 10%. The specimen was peripheral blood. These receptor sequences come from a man older than 75 with acute or convalescent COVID-19.

This clone was seen only once. V usage is TRBV28 and J usage is TRBJ1-5; D is possibly TRBD1 (5 bases). The ends were cut back, 7 bases at V and 3 bases at J, with 16 bases in the middle. The germline V gene has CDR1 MDHEN and CDR2 SYDVKM. The CDR3 is 15 amino acids. The CDR3: CASIRQGVANQPQHF. In nucleotides, the CDR3 is TGTGCCAGCATCAGGCAAGGGGTAGCCAATCAGCCCCAGCATTTT.

J is TRBJ2-2 and V is TRBV7-9; TRBD1 agrees at 9 bases. This CDR3 contains 16 residues. The V gene's germline CDR1 is SEHNR and CDR2 FQNEAQ (reference sequence). V lost 5 bases to trimming and J lost 3 bases; unmatched junction nucleotides: 7. This CDR3 is CASSVTGGPYTGELFF. CDR3 coding DNA: TGTGCCAGCAGCGTCACAGGGGGCCCTTACACCGGGGAGCTGTTTTTT.

The CDR3 protein is CASSPSAGVSYNEQFF. The CDR3 DNA is TGTGCCAGCAGTCCCTCAGCAGGTGTCTCCTACAATGAGCAGTTCTTC. The chain employs TRBV27 and TRBJ2-1; unclear D gene. The CDR3 has 16 amino acids. Germline V CDR1 and CDR2: MNHEY, SMNVEV (reference sequence). V dropped 5 bases and J dropped 0 bases, with 14 bases sitting between them.

The chain carries TRBV7-3 and TRBJ2-1; 8 bases are a match to TRBD1. Germline V CDR1 and CDR2: SGHTA, FQGTGA. The J segment lost 1 base and the V segment lost 6 bases, leaving 5 bases of the junction unmatched. The CDR3 runs to 15 residues. The CDR3 coding sequence is TGTGCCAGCAGTCCGGACAGGGAATCCTACAATGAGCAGTTCTTC. Residues: CASSPDRESYNEQFF.

The chain recombines TRBV2 with TRBJ2-6, with D unclear. Per germline, CDR1 SNHLY and CDR2 FYNNEI. Trimming took 6 bases from V and 6 from J, leaving 9 bases between them. The CDR3 extends over 13 amino acids. CDR3 protein: CASSGVEANVLTF. The CDR3 DNA reads TGTGCCAGCAGCGGAGTTGAGGCCAACGTCCTGACTTTC. The variable domain in full, with the rest retrieved from reference TRBV2 and TRBJ2-6, is EPEVTQTPSHQVTQMGQEVILRCVPISNHLYFYWYRQILGQKVEFLVSFYNNEISEKSEIFDDQFSVERPDGSNFTLKIRSTKLEDSAMYFCASSGVEANVLTFGAGSRLTVL.

This clone was found once. One junction end disagrees with the germline gene, perhaps due to a read error. The chain joins TRBV2 to TRBJ1-1; 11 bases match TRBD1. The germline CDR1 and CDR2 sequences are SNHLY and FYNNEI. CDR3 length: 13 amino acids. DNA of the CDR3: TGTGCCAGCAGCGAAGGGACAGGGGGGCGAGCTTTCTTT. It specifies CASSEGTGGRAFF.

This sequence joins TRBV19 and TRBJ1-3; perhaps TRBD1 as D (5 bases). V gave up 10 bases and J gave up 0 bases, with 19 bases separating them. This CDR3 contains 16 residues. Germline assignment: CDR1 LNHDA and CDR2 SQIVND (reference sequence). In DNA form, the CDR3 reads TGTGCCAACAGACAGTACCTCAGAGTCTCTGGAAACACCATATATTTT. Its translation is CANRQYLRVSGNTIYF.

The chain uses TRBV24-1 and TRBJ2-2; D might be TRBD2 (5 bases). The germline V gene encodes CDR1 KGHDR and CDR2 SFDVKD. Between the trimmed V and J ends, which lost 5 bases and 8 bases, there was a span of 5 bases. CDR3 length: 11 residues. Here the CDR3 reads CATSGGGELFF. The CDR3 DNA follows: TGTGCCACCAGTGGAGGGGGGGAGCTGTTTTTT.

This rearrangement joins TRBV4-1 to TRBJ1-2, with no clear D. The CDR3 is 13 residues long. CDR1 is MGHRA and CDR2 is YSYEKL in the germline V gene. The V gene lost 0 bases and the J gene lost 7 bases, with 9 bases spanning the gap. In DNA, the CDR3 is TGCGCCAGCAGCCAAGATCTAAGCGCTGGCTACACCTTC. Translating gives CASSQDLSAGYTF.

V is TRBV6-1 and J is TRBJ2-7; TRBD2 agrees at 8 bases. This CDR3 comprises 16 residues. V was clipped by 4 bases and J by 1 base; unmatched bases: 9. The germline CDR1 and CDR2 sequences are MNHNS and SASEGT. For the CDR3, the DNA is TGTGCCAGCAGTGCGAACTTAGCGGGACATTCCTACGAGCAGTACTTC. Translated, it gives CASSANLAGHSYEQYF.

This clone was observed once. The V call is TRBV27, the J call TRBJ1-6; the D gene is possibly TRBD1 (6 bases). The germline CDR1 and CDR2 sequences are MNHEY and SMNVEV (reference sequence). The CDR3 is 15 amino acids. The V and J ends lost 3 bases and 5 bases respectively, with 11 bases between them. CDR3 DNA sequence: TGTGCCAGCAGTTTCGGACAGATAAATAATTCACCCCTCCACTTT. Translated: CASSFGQINNSPLHF.

The chain carries TRBV2 and TRBJ1-5; 9 nucleotides line up with TRBD1. Per germline, CDR1 SNHLY and CDR2 FYNNEI. J was trimmed by 7 bases and V by 7 bases; bases with no gene match: 5. CDR3 length: 13 amino acids. The CDR3 DNA is TGTGCCAGCACCCGGACAGGGGACCAGCCCCAGCATTTT. The encoded protein is CASTRTGDQPQHF.

V gene TRBV19 combines with J gene TRBJ1-5, with TRBD1 as a possible D gene (5 bases). Trimming shortened V by 3 bases and J by 6 bases, and 9 bases separated the two germline ends. Germline CDR1 and CDR2: LNHDA and SQIVND (reference sequence). The CDR3 runs 13 residues. This CDR3 is CASSILGGQPQHF. The CDR3 DNA is TGTGCCAGTAGTATTCTGGGGGGTCAGCCCCAGCATTTT. Together with reference TRBV19 and TRBJ1-5, the CDR3 gives the full variable domain: DGGITQSPKYLFRKEGQNVTLSCEQNLNHDAMYWYRQDPGQGLRLIYYSQIVNDFQKGDIAEGYSVSREKKESFPLTVTSAQKNPTAFYLCASSILGGQPQHFGDGTRLSIL.

The CDR3 nucleotides are TGTGCCAGCAGTCGGGGGGTCGCTAGCACAGATACGCAGTATTTT. Translated, it gives CASSRGVASTDTQYF. V and J are TRBV7-6 and TRBJ2-3, with 7 bases fitting TRBD2. CDR1 is SGHVS, CDR2 FNYEAQ, per germline. J gave up 0 bases and V 6 bases, and 6 bases lay outside the gene matches. The CDR3 has 15 amino acids. The full variable domain, in which reference TRBV7-6 and TRBJ2-3 provide the parts outside the CDR3, is GAGVSQSPRYKVTKRGQDVALRCDPISGHVSLYWYRQALGQGPEFLTYFNYEAQQDKSGLPNDRFSAERPEGSISTLTIQRTEQRDSAMYRCASSRGVASTDTQYFGPGTRLTVL.

The count of this clone is one. This chain uses TRBV29-1 with TRBJ2-3, with 8 bases that match TRBD1. The junction had 8 bases not matched to a gene; V was cut back by 6 bases and J by 0 bases. CDR3 length: 15 residues. Germline CDR1 is SQVTM and CDR2 is ANQGSEA. The CDR3 DNA sequence: TGCAGCGTGAAGCTACAGGGGGTTAGCACAGATACGCAGTATTTT. Protein product: CSVKLQGVSTDTQYF.

CDR3 amino acids: CASSTGTVNSPLHF. The CDR3, as DNA: TGTGCCAGCAGCACCGGGACAGTAAATTCACCCCTCCACTTT. This chain connects TRBV3-1 (or the pseudogene TRBV3-2) to TRBJ1-6, with 7 positions matching TRBD1. CDR1 is LGHDT, CDR2 YNNKEL, per germline (reference sequence). This CDR3 has 14 amino acids. V trimming: 5 bases; J trimming: 7 bases; junction bases outside the gene matches: 5.

The chain combines TRBV21-1 with TRBJ2-7; the DNA was not used to check the table's D call, TRBD2. TRBV21-1 is deemed a pseudogene. This CDR3 comprises 12 residues. For the CDR3, the DNA is TGTGCCAGCACGGGGGTCGTGGGCGAGCAGTACTTC. Its protein product is CASTGVVGEQYF.

The CDR3 DNA follows: TGTGCCAGCAGACCTACGGGGGGTGGTAAACTGTTTTTT. The encoded protein is CASRPTGGGKLFF. The chain employs TRBV6-5 and TRBJ1-4; possibly TRBD1 for D (5 bases). Germline loops: CDR1 MNHEY, CDR2 SVGAGI. This CDR3 comprises 13 residues. V was pared by 6 bases and J by 11 bases, with 16 bases between.

This chain connects TRBV18 to TRBJ2-7, with a weak D call TRBD1 (6 bases). The CDR3 has 14 amino acids. Deletions cut 2 bases from V and 2 bases from J, with 10 bases between. The germline V gene encodes CDR1 KGHSH and CDR2 LQKENI. The CDR3 spells CASSPRDNPYEQYF. CDR3 DNA sequence: TGTGCCAGCTCACCAAGGGACAACCCCTACGAGCAGTACTTC.

The DNA of the CDR3 is TGCGCCAGCAGCTCGGGACAGCAAGAGACCCAGTACTTC. This translates into CASSSGQQETQYF. This chain joins TRBV5-1 and TRBJ2-5; 7 bases align to TRBD1. Germline V gives CDR1 SGHRS, CDR2 YFSETQ. The CDR3 totals 13 residues. Trimming removed 3 bases from V and 2 bases from J; junction bases left unmatched: 1. Full variable domain (rest looked up from reference TRBV5-1 and TRBJ2-5): KAGVTQTPRYLIKTRGQQVTLSCSPISGHRSVSWYQQTPGQGLQFLFEYFSETQRNKGNFPGRFSGRQFSNSRSEMNVSTLELGDSALYLCASSSGQQETQYFGPGTRLLVL.

The gene calls are TRBV27 and TRBJ2-3; D uncertain. Between the trimmed V and J ends, which lost 5 bases and 2 bases, there was a span of 11 bases. This CDR3 has 14 amino acids. Germline V gene lookup returns CDR1 MNHEY and CDR2 SMNVEV (reference sequence). The DNA of the CDR3 is TGTGCCAGCAGTAACGGCGGAACCACAGATACGCAGTATTTT. This sequence encodes CASSNGGTTDTQYF.

The sample holds one count of this clone. The CDR3 loop is CASSEARGIGNTIYF. The CDR3 coding sequence is TGTGCCAGCAGTGAAGCGCGGGGGATAGGAAACACCATATATTTT. This sequence joins TRBV2 and TRBJ1-3; a weak D match, TRBD1 (5 bases). This CDR3 spans 15 amino acids. Germline CDR1 and CDR2: SNHLY and FYNNEI. V gave up 0 bases and J gave up 4 bases, with 10 bases separating them.

The V and J genes are TRBV9 and TRBJ2-3; 15 bases are a match to TRBD2. Per the germline V gene, CDR1 is SGDLS and CDR2 is YYNGEE. V lost 3 bases and J lost 4; bases outside the gene matches: 6. The length of the CDR3 is 17 residues. CDR3 loop: CASSAGLAGGLSDTQYF. CDR3 in DNA: TGTGCCAGCAGCGCCGGACTAGCGGGGGGGCTGTCAGATACGCAGTATTTT.

This chain links TRBV29-1 with TRBJ1-2, with D perhaps matching TRBD1 (5 bases). V was cut by 3 bases and J by 1 base, with 9 bases left in between. The CDR3 is made up of 13 amino acids. Germline V gene data show CDR1 as SQVTM and CDR2 as ANQGSEA. CDR3 loop: CSVDRDFNYGYTF. DNA for the CDR3: TGCAGCGTTGACAGGGATTTTAACTATGGCTACACCTTC.

The chain couples TRBV7-9 to TRBJ1-2; 8 bases match TRBD1. This CDR3 is built from 17 residues. The germline V gene encodes CDR1 SEHNR and CDR2 FQNEAQ (reference sequence). The ends lost 5 bases at V and 1 base at J; junction bases unmatched: 12. DNA of the CDR3: TGTGCCAGCAGCCAAGACCTGCAGGGGGCTTTTAACTATGGCTACACCTTC. It specifies CASSQDLQGAFNYGYTF. Filled out from reference TRBV7-9 and TRBJ1-2, the complete variable domain reads DTGVSQNPRHKITKRGQNVTFRCDPISEHNRLYWYRQTLGQGPEFLTYFQNEAQLEKSRLLSDRFSAERPKGSFSTLEIQRTEQGDSAMYLCASSQDLQGAFNYGYTFGSGTRLTVV.

The sample holds a few counts of this clone. This chain uses TRBV7-2 with TRBJ1-5; TRBD1 matches at 8 bases. The CDR3 is made up of 14 amino acids. Germline loops: CDR1 SGHTA, CDR2 FQGNSA. V gave up 6 bases and J gave up 5 bases; unmatched junction bases: 6. DNA for the CDR3: TGTGCCAGCAGACCCGGACAGGGTCATCAGCCCCAGCATTTT. Protein sequence: CASRPGQGHQPQHF. Filled out from reference TRBV7-2 and TRBJ1-5, the complete variable domain reads GAGVSQSPSNKVTEKGKDVELRCDPISGHTALYWYRQSLGQGLEFLIYFQGNSAPDKSGLPSDRFSAERTGGSVSTLTIQRTQQEDSAVYLCASRPGQGHQPQHFGDGTRLSIL.

CDR3 bases: TGTGCCAGCAGCTTGGGAGGGACAGGGGTCTACGAGCAGTACTTC. Encoded protein: CASSLGGTGVYEQYF. This chain connects TRBV5-4 to TRBJ2-7; TRBD1 matches 10 bases. V shed 0 bases and J 3 bases; nucleotides not matched to a gene: 3. The CDR3 runs 15 residues. The V gene's germline CDR1 is SGHNT and CDR2 YYREEE (reference sequence).

This chain links TRBV2 with TRBJ1-5; D not resolved. Germline CDR1 is SNHLY and CDR2 is FYNNEI. The V end lost 6 bases, the J end lost 5 bases, and 11 bases lay between the germline ends. The CDR3 consists of 13 residues. CDR3 loop: CASSEGRYQPQHF. In DNA form, the CDR3 reads TGTGCCAGCAGCGAGGGTCGGTATCAGCCCCAGCATTTT.

The J gene is TRBJ1-2, the V gene TRBV19; no reliable D call. CDR1 is LNHDA, CDR2 SQIVND, per germline (reference sequence). Between the trimmed V and J ends, which lost 2 bases and 1 base, there was a span of 8 bases. This CDR3 contains 14 residues. CDR3 DNA sequence: TGTGCCAGTAGTATACTGGGGAGTAACTATGGCTACACCTTC. It yields the protein CASSILGSNYGYTF. The entire variable domain, with the rest obtained from reference TRBV19 and TRBJ1-2, is as follows: DGGITQSPKYLFRKEGQNVTLSCEQNLNHDAMYWYRQDPGQGLRLIYYSQIVNDFQKGDIAEGYSVSREKKESFPLTVTSAQKNPTAFYLCASSILGSNYGYTFGSGTRLTVV.

This clone showed up just a few times. V usage is TRBV27 and J usage is TRBJ1-4, with D perhaps matching TRBD1 (6 bases). CDR1 is MNHEY and CDR2 is SMNVEV in the germline V gene (reference sequence). The CDR3 is 15 amino acids. Trimming took off 6 bases at V and 0 bases at J, with 11 bases between the two ends. Here the CDR3 DNA reads TGTGCCAGCAGAGATGGACAGTCAACTAATGAAAAACTGTTTTTT. Residues: CASRDGQSTNEKLFF.

The V gene is TRBV11-2, the J gene TRBJ1-5; possibly TRBD1 for D (5 bases). The V end was cut by 1 base, the J end by 4 bases, with 8 bases between. The germline V gene encodes CDR1 SGHAT and CDR2 FQNNGV. The CDR3 sequence is 14 residues long. The CDR3 loop is CASSLGRGNQPQHF. In DNA, the CDR3 is TGTGCCAGCAGCTTAGGGAGGGGAAATCAGCCCCAGCATTTT.

This rearrangement joins TRBV5-1 to TRBJ1-1; 8 nucleotides agree with TRBD1. This CDR3 is built from 15 residues. Germline V gene sequence: CDR1 SGHRS, CDR2 YFSETQ. V was clipped by 5 bases and J by 0 bases; unmatched bases: 6. Here the CDR3 DNA reads TGCGCCAGCAGTCAGGGGGCTAGGGTGAACACTGAAGCTTTCTTT. Translated: CASSQGARVNTEAFF.